Shown below are 2 T cell receptor beta chains from a single sample sequenced in a study of blood T cell repertoires in COVID-19. The data were produced by immunoSEQ multiplex PCR, yet TCRdb's version contains in-frame clones alone and is incomplete. The data show some 100,000 clones, roughly 88% seen once. What was sequenced was peripheral blood. These receptors came from a man over 45 with COVID-19, enrolled during active disease.

This chain joins TRBV24-1 and TRBJ2-1, with 10 bases aligning to TRBD1. V shed 4 bases, J shed 5 bases, and the junction held 4 bases outside the gene matches. Looked up from germline, CDR1 is KGHDR and CDR2 is SFDVKD. The CDR3 loop spans 15 amino acids. In DNA, the CDR3 is TGTGCCACCAGTGACCGACAGGGGGCCCACAATGAGCAGTTCTTC. Its protein product is CATSDRQGAHNEQFF.

The chain has TRBV15 and TRBJ2-2; 7 bases are a match to TRBD2. From germline, CDR1 is LNHNV and CDR2 YYDKDF (reference sequence). V shed 1 base, J shed 1 base, and the junction held 3 bases outside the gene matches. This CDR3 region has 16 residues. CDR3 DNA: TGTGCCACCAGCAGAGGGGGGAGGGGGAACACCGGGGAGCTGTTTTTT. Translating gives CATSRGGRGNTGELFF.